Listed below are T cell receptor beta chains from one sample, sequenced in a study of beta chain features in type 1 diabetes. TCRdb keeps only in-frame clones here, not all; method: immunoSEQ multiplex PCR. This table holds about 620,000 clones, roughly 15% found once. The sequenced material came from naive CD4+ T cells from blood. These receptors all stem from a man aged 18 to 29 in good health. Both conserved end residues are part of each CDR3. D genes are given only for firm matches. Not every row has a clone size; where given, it reads once, few, many or a size class.

TRBV4-2	-	TRBJ2-6	TRBD2	CASRSASGGFGANVLTF	TGTGCCAGCAGGAGCGCTAGCGGGGGGTTTGGGGCCAACGTCCTGACTTTC
TRBV4-2	-	TRBJ2-3	TRBD1	CASSPGQGDTDTQYF	TGTGCCAGCAGCCCCGGGCAGGGGGACACAGATACGCAGTATTTT
TRBV6-1	-	TRBJ2-1	-	CASSEIGGAFYNEQFF	TGTGCCAGCAGTGAAATAGGGGGGGCTTTCTACAATGAGCAGTTCTTC
TRBV27	-	TRBJ1-2	TRBD1	CASSFHGQGSGYTF	TGTGCCAGCAGTTTCCACGGACAGGGGTCTGGCTACACCTTC
TRBV15	few	TRBJ2-7	-	CATSPGPPSYEQYF	TGTGCCACCAGCCCGGGACCCCCCAGCTACGAGCAGTACTTC
TRBV15	-	TRBJ1-1	-	CATSRDWWHPLGTEAFF	TGTGCCACCAGCAGAGATTGGTGGCATCCTCTGGGGACTGAAGCTTTCTTT
TRBV18	few	TRBJ1-6	-	CASSSSVTGNSPLHF	TGTGCCAGCTCATCATCCGTGACTGGAAATTCACCCCTCCACTTT
TRBV18	few	TRBJ1-4	-	CASSPGRVNEKLFF	TGTGCCAGCTCACCGGGAAGGGTTAATGAAAAACTGTTTTTT
TRBV10-3	few	TRBJ2-2	TRBD1	CAITGTGGTGELFF	TGTGCCATCACCGGGACAGGGGGGACCGGGGAGCTGTTTTTT
TRBV10-3	few	TRBJ2-5	-	CAISPKGGFQETQYF	TGTGCCATCAGTCCAAAGGGGGGGTTCCAAGAGACCCAGTACTTC
TRBV19	few	TRBJ1-4	-	CASSSIEKLFF	TGTGCCAGTAGTAGCATCGAAAAACTGTTTTTT
TRBV19	-	TRBJ2-5	TRBD1	CASSIKNSGGTETQYF	TGTGCCAGTAGTATAAAAAATTCAGGGGGCACAGAGACCCAGTACTTC
TRBV5-1	-	TRBJ2-7	-	CASSLALPTGRDEQYF	TGCGCCAGCAGCTTGGCCCTACCGACAGGACGGGACGAGCAGTACTTC
TRBV28	-	TRBJ2-1	-	CASSLVGARQYNEQFF	TGTGCCAGCAGTCTCGTGGGGGCGCGTCAGTACAATGAGCAGTTCTTC
TRBV2	few	TRBJ2-5	TRBD2	CASSRGTSGGQETQYF	TGTGCCAGCAGCAGGGGGACTAGCGGGGGTCAAGAGACCCAGTACTTC
TRBV9	few	TRBJ1-2	-	CASSATPGGIYGYTF	TGTGCCAGCAGCGCAACTCCGGGCGGGATCTATGGCTACACCTTC